This T cell receptor (beta chain) is drawn from a study of blood T cells in healthy people across ages. For the study at large: With template switching, about one barcoded beta molecule was captured per two T cells. Study-level findings and limits: The fall in TCR beta diversity per million T cells was roughly linear with age. Diversity figures based on one million T cells were deemed too low.

Germline V gene sequence: CDR1 MGHDK, CDR2 SYGVNS. CDR3 size: 13 residues. Total RNA amounts of at least 5 micrograms were extracted per sample. Concerning this clonotype: Its target is unknown. Germline is not matched at one junction end, which may reflect a read error.

Combining a sample-barcoded 5' primer with a J-beta primer mix, a second PCR ran for roughly 6 to 12 cycles. Using its own MiXCR run on the 5' RACE reads, TCRdb lists one record per CDR3 protein. The sample holds hundreds of thousands of distinct CDR3 sequences, around 25% seen once. This sample also appeared in a second study, on T cells of mothers and their children.

This sequence joins TRBV25-1 and TRBJ2-5, with TRBD1 as a possible D gene (6 bases). The sequence derives from a boy aged 5-17 years in good health. Sequences were obtained from blood. CDR3 nucleotides: TGTGCCAGCACACAGGGCGCCCAAGAGGCCCAGTACTTC. Amino acid sequence: CASTQGAQEAQYF. Complete variable domain (other parts from reference TRBV25-1 and TRBJ2-5): EADIYQTPRYLVIGTGKKITLECSQTMGHDKMYWYQQDPGMELHLIHYSYGVNSTEKGDLSSESTVSRIRTEHFPLTLESARPSHTSQYLCASTQGAQEAQYFGPGTRLLVL.